Listed below are T cell receptor beta chains from one sample, sequenced in a study of cytomegalovirus exposure and HLA in healthy donors. TCRdb's table, derived via immunoSEQ multiplex PCR, lists solely in-frame clones and lacks some. The profile shows about 200,000 clones, around 85% of them singletons. Sequenced: PBMCs. These TCRs come from a woman in her forties or fifties in good health and CMV-seronegative. Each CDR3 is given with its conserved first and last residue. A D gene is named only where the DNA matches it firmly. Clone size, where shown, is once, few, many, or a class for clones that have expanded.

CASSLLAGRVNEQFF TGTGCCAGCAGCTTATTAGCGGGTCGCGTCAATGAGCAGTTCTTC once TRBD2 TRBV7-2 15 TRBJ2-1
CASSLRSDEQYF TGTGCCAGCAGCTTGAGGTCGGACGAGCAGTACTTC NA NA TRBV11-2 12 TRBJ2-7
CASSELYNEQFF TGTGCCAGCAGTGAACTCTACAATGAGCAGTTCTTC NA NA TRBV6-1 12 TRBJ2-1
CASSSNLPGQRYSGNTIYF TGTGCCAGCAGTTCCAATCTCCCCGGACAGCGCTATAGTGGAAACACCATATATTTT NA NA TRBV27 19 TRBJ1-3
CASNEGVNTEAFF TGTGCCAGCAACGAGGGTGTGAACACTGAAGCTTTCTTT NA NA TRBV28 13 TRBJ1-1
CAISEQQGLPEAFF TGTGCCATCAGTGAGCAACAGGGCTTACCTGAAGCTTTCTTT NA NA TRBV10-3 14 TRBJ1-1
CSVGTSGGREQYF TGCAGCGTTGGTACTAGCGGGGGCCGAGAGCAGTACTTC NA TRBD2 TRBV29-1 13 TRBJ2-7
CASSLTGDNQPQHF TGTGCCAGCAGTTTAACAGGGGACAATCAGCCCCAGCATTTT NA TRBD1 TRBV28 14 TRBJ1-5
CASSNRGIRTTNEKLFF TGTGCCAGTAGTAACAGGGGAATCAGAACAACTAATGAAAAACTGTTTTTT NA TRBD1 TRBV19 17 TRBJ1-4
CASSYLRGARNEKLFF TGTGCCAGCAGTTACTTGCGGGGCGCTCGTAATGAAAAACTGTTTTTT once NA TRBV6-5 16 TRBJ1-4
CASSLGAQVGELFF TGTGCCAGCAGTTTGGGGGCGCAGGTCGGGGAGCTGTTTTTT few NA TRBV27 14 TRBJ2-2
CASSLALTAGPSGNTIYF TGCGCCAGCAGCTTGGCCCTTACGGCAGGGCCCTCTGGAAACACCATATATTTT NA NA TRBV5-1 18 TRBJ1-3
CASSTGQGEKEQYF TGTGCCAGTAGTACGGGACAGGGCGAGAAAGAGCAGTACTTC NA TRBD1 TRBV19 14 TRBJ2-7
CASSAERVAGPYEQYF TGTGCCAGCAGTGCAGAACGTGTAGCGGGACCATACGAGCAGTACTTC NA TRBD2 TRBV6-1 16 TRBJ2-7
CASSFQGVDYEQYF TGTGCCAGCAGCTTTCAGGGGGTCGACTACGAGCAGTACTTC NA TRBD1 TRBV7-2 14 TRBJ2-7
CAWISGAGETQYF TGTGCCTGGATTTCAGGGGCTGGTGAGACCCAGTACTTC NA NA TRBV30 13 TRBJ2-5
CASSQELSEQFF TGCGCCAGCAGCCAGGAGCTCAGTGAGCAGTTCTTC NA NA TRBV4-1 12 TRBJ2-1
CASSLGQGAKNIQYF TGTGCCAGCAGCTTAGGACAGGGAGCCAAAAACATTCAGTACTTC few TRBD1 TRBV7-9 15 TRBJ2-4
CASRQGRNTEAFF TGTGCCAGCAGACAGGGCAGGAACACTGAAGCTTTCTTT NA NA TRBV6-5 13 TRBJ1-1
CASSRQTRAVNNEQFF TGTGCCAGCAGCCGTCAGACTAGGGCTGTCAACAATGAGCAGTTCTTC NA NA TRBV9 16 TRBJ2-1
CASSTTYISTDTQYF TGTGCCAGTAGTACCACGTACATCAGCACAGATACGCAGTATTTT NA NA TRBV19 15 TRBJ2-3
CASSSGGEGQPQHF TGTGCCAGCAGTTCGGGTGGGGAGGGTCAGCCCCAGCATTTT once NA TRBV28 14 TRBJ1-5
CASKTGTRGNTIYF TGTGCCAGCAAGACAGGGACGCGAGGAAACACCATATATTTT NA TRBD1 TRBV28 14 TRBJ1-3
CASSPRRDYEQYF TGTGCCAGCAGCCCTCGCCGGGACTACGAGCAGTACTTC NA NA TRBV7-9 13 TRBJ2-7
CASSLGGVVNQPQHF TGTGCCAGCAGCCTGGGGGGGGTTGTGAATCAGCCCCAGCATTTT NA NA TRBV2 15 TRBJ1-5
CASSKGLEETQYF TGCGCCAGCAGCAAGGGACTTGAGGAGACCCAGTACTTC NA NA TRBV5-1 13 TRBJ2-5
CAWTLAGGRKTQYF TGTGCCTGGACCCTAGCGGGAGGGCGTAAGACCCAGTACTTC few TRBD2 TRBV30 14 TRBJ2-5
CASSRTGSNTEAFF TGTGCCAGCAGTAGGACAGGGTCGAACACTGAAGCTTTCTTT NA TRBD1 TRBV6-1 14 TRBJ1-1
CASRPDRVATEAFF TGTGCCAGCAGACCCGACAGGGTAGCCACTGAAGCTTTCTTT NA TRBD1 TRBV5-4 14 TRBJ1-1
CSIHHRGSYNEQFF TGCAGCATCCACCACAGGGGATCCTACAATGAGCAGTTCTTC NA TRBD1 TRBV29-1 14 TRBJ2-1
CASSLAQGRGTQVTDTQYF TGTGCCAGCAGCTTAGCACAGGGGAGAGGCACACAGGTCACAGATACGCAGTATTTT NA TRBD1 TRBV7-2 19 TRBJ2-3
CASTRTESYEQYF TGCGCCAGCACCCGGACAGAATCCTACGAGCAGTACTTC NA NA TRBV5-1 13 TRBJ2-7
CASSFEGQGNTGELFF TGCGCCAGCAGCTTTGAGGGACAGGGGAACACCGGGGAGCTGTTTTTT NA TRBD1 TRBV5-1 16 TRBJ2-2
CASSPGTGTYNEQFF TGTGCCAGCAGTCCGGGGACAGGGACCTACAATGAGCAGTTCTTC NA TRBD1 TRBV27 15 TRBJ2-1
CASETSGRAPKQFF TGTGCCAGCGAGACTAGCGGGAGGGCCCCGAAGCAGTTCTTC NA TRBD2 TRBV6-6 14 TRBJ2-1
CASSLGTTDEAFF TGTGCCAGCAGCTTGGGGACGACAGATGAAGCTTTCTTT NA NA TRBV5-4 13 TRBJ1-1
CASNGLAGGMNTGELFF TGTGCCAGCAATGGACTAGCGGGAGGGATGAACACCGGGGAGCTGTTTTTT NA TRBD2 TRBV19 17 TRBJ2-2
CASSEERRNYGYTF TGTGCCAGCAGTGAAGAACGGCGGAACTATGGCTACACCTTC NA NA TRBV6-1 14 TRBJ1-2
CASSPTYGTSGVGEQFF TGTGCCAGCAGCCCAACCTACGGGACTAGTGGGGTGGGGGAGCAGTTCTTC NA TRBD2 TRBV7-3 17 TRBJ2-1
CASSLASRNTDTQYF TGTGCCAGCAGCTTAGCTAGCAGAAACACAGATACGCAGTATTTT NA NA TRBV7-9 15 TRBJ2-3
CSVDPGMGEKLFF TGCAGCGTTGATCCAGGGATGGGTGAAAAACTGTTTTTT once NA TRBV29-1 13 TRBJ1-4
CAIRGQGTNEKLFF TGTGCCATCAGGGGACAGGGGACTAATGAAAAACTGTTTTTT NA TRBD1 TRBV10-3 14 TRBJ1-4
CASSSPLQRVDYGYTF TGTGCCAGCAGTTCCCCTCTACAGCGGGTCGACTATGGCTACACCTTC few NA TRBV28 16 TRBJ1-2
CASSFQRNSGNTIYF TGTGCCAGCAGCTTCCAGAGGAATTCTGGGAACACCATATATTTT NA NA TRBV7-2 15 TRBJ1-3
CAWGADQPQHF TGTGCCTGGGGTGCCGATCAGCCCCAGCATTTT NA NA TRBV30 11 TRBJ1-5
CASSFTANYGYTF TGTGCCAGCAGTTTCACAGCAAACTATGGCTACACCTTC NA NA TRBV27 13 TRBJ1-2
CSAPRGETQYF TGCAGTGCCCCCCGAGGTGAGACCCAGTACTTC NA NA TRBV20-1 11 TRBJ2-5